This TCR beta chain appears in the sequencing data of a study of T cell responses to AZD1222 COVID-19 vaccine. Across the whole study: Second-dose groups at about 4 or about 12 weeks were pooled. Study-wide results and limits: Spike-specific TCR breadth and depth both grew after two AZD1222 doses. Reports indicate that nearly half of spike-specific TCRs are directed at unmutated variant regions. Donor demographics were predominantly white British with a female majority; clonal diversity may be underestimated.

Notes on this clone: What it binds is not known.

Generated by immunoSEQ multiplex PCR, the TCRdb table keeps only in-frame clones and is missing some. This table has approximately 80,000 clones, 85% to 90% appearing once. This CDR3 is built from 16 residues. Unmatched junction bases numbered 6, after V lost 3 bases and J lost 6 bases. In germline, CDR1 is SGDLS, CDR2 YYNGEE. V gene TRBV9 combines with J gene TRBJ2-1; 13 nucleotides match TRBD2. The TCR comes from an adult in good health. This material consisted of peripheral blood, taken on day 0 of AZD1222 vaccination. This CDR3 reads CASSAGLAGPFNEQFF. The CDR3 DNA reads as TGTGCCAGCAGCGCGGGACTAGCGGGACCCTTCAATGAGCAGTTCTTC. Full variable domain (missing parts from reference TRBV9 and TRBJ2-1): DSGVTQTPKHLITATGQRVTLRCSPRSGDLSVYWYQQSLDQGLQFLIQYYNGEERAKGNILERFSAQQFPDLHSELNLSSLELGDSALYFCASSAGLAGPFNEQFFGPGTRLTVL.